This is a list of T cell receptor beta chains from one sample in a study of shared clonotypes between healthy human individuals. Libraries were prepared by immunoSEQ multiplex PCR; TCRdb keeps only in-frame clonotypes and omits some of them. The sample shows under 600,000 clones, 75% to 80% of them seen only once. Sequencing was carried out using PBMCs. These receptors all stem from a woman between 35 and 50 years old in good health. Some clones in this sample may be carry-over from other donors' samples. CDR3s include the opening cysteine and the closing phenylalanine or tryptophan. D genes are given only for firm matches. Where a row states a size, it is once, few, many or the class of an expanded clone; other rows omit it.

v_call: TRBV10-3
j_call: TRBJ2-1
d_call: .
clone_size: .
cdr3_aa: CAISSIEGHNEQFF
cdr3_nt: TGTGCCATCAGTTCGATTGAGGGACACAATGAGCAGTTCTTC

v_call: TRBV7-9
j_call: TRBJ2-7
d_call: TRBD2
clone_size: .
cdr3_aa: CASSYGGTPYEQYF
cdr3_nt: TGTGCCAGCAGCTACGGGGGGACGCCCTACGAGCAGTACTTC

v_call: TRBV19
j_call: TRBJ1-5
d_call: .
clone_size: .
cdr3_aa: CASTFPDTIPYQPQHF
cdr3_nt: TGTGCCAGTACCTTTCCAGACACCATCCCATATCAGCCCCAGCATTTT

v_call: TRBV10-1
j_call: TRBJ2-1
d_call: .
clone_size: .
cdr3_aa: CARRDSYNEQFF
cdr3_nt: TGCGCCAGGAGGGACTCCTACAATGAGCAGTTCTTC

v_call: TRBV7-3
j_call: TRBJ1-1
d_call: .
clone_size: few
cdr3_aa: CASSQQGNTEAFF
cdr3_nt: TGTGCCAGCAGCCAACAGGGGAACACTGAAGCTTTCTTT

v_call: TRBV7-8
j_call: TRBJ1-1
d_call: .
clone_size: .
cdr3_aa: CASSLFRVGNTEAFF
cdr3_nt: TGTGCCAGCAGCCTGTTCAGGGTGGGGAACACTGAAGCTTTCTTT

v_call: TRBV2
j_call: TRBJ1-4
d_call: .
clone_size: few
cdr3_aa: CASGRGKLFF
cdr3_nt: TGTGCCAGCGGGCGGGGAAAACTGTTTTTT

v_call: TRBV11-2
j_call: TRBJ2-2
d_call: .
clone_size: .
cdr3_aa: CASRHPLGARGGELFF
cdr3_nt: TGTGCCAGCCGCCATCCTCTAGGGGCGCGGGGCGGGGAGCTGTTTTTT

v_call: TRBV18
j_call: TRBJ2-4
d_call: .
clone_size: .
cdr3_aa: CASFAPQWSKNIQYF
cdr3_nt: TGTGCCAGCTTTGCCCCCCAGTGGAGCAAAAACATTCAGTACTTC

v_call: TRBV7-7
j_call: TRBJ2-2
d_call: TRBD2
clone_size: .
cdr3_aa: CASSQLAGGPIGELFF
cdr3_nt: TGTGCCAGCAGTCAGCTAGCGGGAGGGCCCATCGGGGAGCTGTTTTTT

v_call: TRBV28
j_call: TRBJ1-5
d_call: .
clone_size: once
cdr3_aa: CASSPPGRGNQPQHF
cdr3_nt: TGTGCCAGCAGCCCTCCCGGGAGGGGGAATCAGCCCCAGCATTTT

v_call: TRBV7-9
j_call: TRBJ2-2
d_call: TRBD1
clone_size: .
cdr3_aa: CASSLPQGVNTGELFF
cdr3_nt: TGTGCCAGCAGCTTGCCTCAGGGGGTGAACACCGGGGAGCTGTTTTTT